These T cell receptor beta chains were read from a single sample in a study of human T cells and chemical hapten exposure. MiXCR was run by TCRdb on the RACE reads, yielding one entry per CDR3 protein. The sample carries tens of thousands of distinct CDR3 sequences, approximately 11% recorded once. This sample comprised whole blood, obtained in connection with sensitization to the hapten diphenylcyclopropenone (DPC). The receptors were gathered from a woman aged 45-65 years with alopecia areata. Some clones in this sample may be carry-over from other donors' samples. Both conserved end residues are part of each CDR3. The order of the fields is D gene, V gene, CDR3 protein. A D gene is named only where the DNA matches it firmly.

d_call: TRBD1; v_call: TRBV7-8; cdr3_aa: CASSSQGTGNQPQHF
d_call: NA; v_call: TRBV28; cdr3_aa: CASSSWGGNIYEQYF
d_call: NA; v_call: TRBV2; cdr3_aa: CASSEDSEVSPLHF
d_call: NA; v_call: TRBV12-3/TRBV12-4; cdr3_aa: CASSLGQNTEAFF
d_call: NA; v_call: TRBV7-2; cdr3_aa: CASSLGPANYNEQFF
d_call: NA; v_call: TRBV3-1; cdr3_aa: CASSRGGYEQYF
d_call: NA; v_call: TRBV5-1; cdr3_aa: CASRRPSSYEQYF
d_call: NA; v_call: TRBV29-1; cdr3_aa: CSVERDYEQYF
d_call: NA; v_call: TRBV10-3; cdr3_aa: CATTSGLGGYGYTF
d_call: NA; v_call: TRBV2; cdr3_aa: CASSDTGRTDTQYF
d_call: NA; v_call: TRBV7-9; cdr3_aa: CASSARASRTEAFF
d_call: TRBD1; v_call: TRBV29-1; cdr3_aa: CSVARTGKNTEAFF
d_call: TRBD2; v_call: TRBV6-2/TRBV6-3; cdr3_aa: CASRWAGLGHEQFF
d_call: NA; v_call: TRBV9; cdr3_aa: CASSATGRTEAFF
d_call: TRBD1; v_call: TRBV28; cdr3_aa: CASFPGQGGQPQHF
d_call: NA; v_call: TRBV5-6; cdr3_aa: CASSLGNSGANVLTF
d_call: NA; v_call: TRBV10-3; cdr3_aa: CAISLTSVTGELFF
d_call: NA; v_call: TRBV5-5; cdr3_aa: CASSRQSRNTEAFF
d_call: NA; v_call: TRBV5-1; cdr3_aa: CASNFESSYEQYF
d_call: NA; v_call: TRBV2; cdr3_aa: CASSEMNTEAFF
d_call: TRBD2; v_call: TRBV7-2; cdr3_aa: CASSRLAGRNEQFF
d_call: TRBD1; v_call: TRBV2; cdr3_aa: CASSVQGQGLTYEQYF
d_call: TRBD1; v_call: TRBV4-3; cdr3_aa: CASSQPTGAQYF
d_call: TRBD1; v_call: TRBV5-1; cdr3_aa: CASSRGQATYEQYF
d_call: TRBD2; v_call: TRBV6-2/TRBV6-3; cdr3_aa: CASSLAGGPPYNEQFF
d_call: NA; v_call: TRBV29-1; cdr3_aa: CSVKNVGGTEAFF
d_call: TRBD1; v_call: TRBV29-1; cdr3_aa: CSARQGQSLHF
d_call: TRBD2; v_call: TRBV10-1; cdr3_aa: CASSESKLGGTSGTQYF
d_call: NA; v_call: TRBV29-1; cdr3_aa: CSVTPGSNEQFF
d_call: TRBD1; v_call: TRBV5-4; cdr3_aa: CASSPGQGAPYEQYF
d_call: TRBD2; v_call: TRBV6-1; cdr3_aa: CASSGLAGGTDTQYF
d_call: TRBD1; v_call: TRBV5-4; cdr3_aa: CASSLGTGAFEAFF
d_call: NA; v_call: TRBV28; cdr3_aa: CASTGLYVTDTQYF
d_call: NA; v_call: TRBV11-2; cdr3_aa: CASSLDLRQPYEQYF
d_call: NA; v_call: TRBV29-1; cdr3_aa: CSAGAGRAEAFF
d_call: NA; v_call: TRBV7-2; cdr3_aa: CASSPRWLLQETQYF
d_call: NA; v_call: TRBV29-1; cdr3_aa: CSVARVHYNEQFF
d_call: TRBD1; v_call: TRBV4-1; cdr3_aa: CASSPGGQGYNEQFF
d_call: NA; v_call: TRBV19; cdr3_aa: CASSNAPPSDEQYF
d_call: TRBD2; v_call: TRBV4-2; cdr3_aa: CASSPRTSGGAGVGEQFF
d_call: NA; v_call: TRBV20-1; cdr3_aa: CSARDTRGNQPQHF
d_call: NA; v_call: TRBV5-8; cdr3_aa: CASSSEARGLLYNEQFF
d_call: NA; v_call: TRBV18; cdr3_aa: CASSVLRTETQYF
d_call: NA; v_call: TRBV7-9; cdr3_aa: CASSLVRTEAKGGQYF
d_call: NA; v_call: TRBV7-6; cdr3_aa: CASSPQRQETQYF
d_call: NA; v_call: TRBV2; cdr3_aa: CASSDGLGGSVYEQYF
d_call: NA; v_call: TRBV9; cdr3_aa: CASSVELWSEAFF
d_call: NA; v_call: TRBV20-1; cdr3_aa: CSAHEGSGQPQHF
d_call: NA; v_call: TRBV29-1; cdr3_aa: CSVESDRAYEQYF
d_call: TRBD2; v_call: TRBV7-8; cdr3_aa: CASSLKREALMTDTQYF
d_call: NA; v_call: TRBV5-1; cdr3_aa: CASSLAQGAYNEQFF
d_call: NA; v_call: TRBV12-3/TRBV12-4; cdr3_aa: CASSDVENTEAFF
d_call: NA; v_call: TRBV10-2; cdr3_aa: CAGPGHGMAGELFF